These 30 T cell receptor beta chains came from one sample sequenced in a study of beta chain features in type 1 diabetes. Whole-study results and caveats: Moderate yet significant TCRB CDR3 shortening was seen in Type 1 diabetes patients in all four CD4+ subsets.

All of the isolated RNA was reverse transcribed, so expressed TCRB transcripts were sequenced. Clones were read by immunoSEQ multiplex PCR, and TCRdb kept only the in-frame ones, dropping some. The sample includes tens of thousands of clones, less than 55% seen only once; the top ten take 1.4%. These receptors' antigens are unknown. Sequencing input: Tregs from blood. These receptors all stem from a man under 40 with type 1 diabetes.

This clone was observed a single time. V and J are TRBV5-6 and TRBJ2-5, with a tentative D call TRBD2 (6 bases). CDR1 is SGHDT and CDR2 is YYEEEE in the germline V gene. Trimming removed 6 bases from V and 4 bases from J, with 16 bases in between. The CDR3 contains 14 residues. CDR3 sequence reads: CASTLGHGGETQYF. The CDR3 nucleotides are TGTGCCAGCACTCTCGGTCACGGGGGAGAGACCCAGTACTTC.

This chain joins TRBV10-3 and TRBJ2-7; D is undetermined. Per germline, CDR1 ENHRY and CDR2 SYGVKD. The CDR3 has 13 residues. The ends were cut back, 10 bases at V and 0 bases at J, with 13 bases in the middle. CDR3 DNA sequence: TGTGCCAGCACCGAGGCGAGCTCCTACGAGCAGTACTTC. Translated, it gives CASTEASSYEQYF.

The gene calls are TRBV27 and TRBJ2-7; 10 nucleotides match TRBD2. With 4 bases clipped from V and 3 bases from J, the junction kept 3 bases outside the gene matches. This CDR3 is 14 amino acids long. Germline V gene data show CDR1 as MNHEY and CDR2 as SMNVEV (reference sequence). The CDR3 is CASSSRTSGYEQYF. CDR3 bases: TGTGCCAGCAGTTCTAGGACTAGCGGCTACGAGCAGTACTTC.

V gene TRBV27 combines with J gene TRBJ1-2; 10 bases are a match to TRBD1. Per the germline V gene, CDR1 is MNHEY and CDR2 is SMNVEV (reference sequence). This CDR3 comprises 17 residues. The V gene end was trimmed by 5 bases and the J gene end by 4 bases; junction bases not matched to a gene: 13. CDR3 amino acids: CASSQGTGVLAIYGYTF. CDR3 DNA sequence: TGTGCCAGCAGTCAGGGGACAGGGGTGCTTGCTATCTATGGCTACACCTTC.

V and J are TRBV11-1 and TRBJ2-2; TRBD1 agrees at 7 bases. Looked up from germline, CDR1 is SGHAT and CDR2 is FQDESV (reference sequence). The CDR3 has 15 amino acids. The junction had 4 bases not matched to a gene; V was cut back by 5 bases and J by 1 base. CDR3 region: CASSLRDRNTGELFF. The CDR3 DNA follows: TGTGCCAGCAGCCTCCGGGACAGGAACACCGGGGAGCTGTTTTTT.

The chain uses TRBV11-2 and TRBJ2-1; 8 bases line up with TRBD1. The CDR3 sequence is 13 residues long. Germline trimming cut 5 bases from V and 6 bases from J; bases unmatched to any gene: 3. The germline V gene has CDR1 SGHAT and CDR2 FQNNGV. The CDR3 region is CASSPTGGNEQFF. The CDR3 nucleotides are TGTGCCAGCAGCCCCACAGGGGGCAATGAGCAGTTCTTC.

This clone was observed a few times. The chain is built from TRBV27 and TRBJ2-1, with D perhaps TRBD1 (6 bases). Germline CDR1 and CDR2: MNHEY and SMNVEV (reference sequence). The CDR3 loop spans 13 amino acids. Trimming left V 2 bases short and J 9 bases short, with 11 bases between. In DNA, the CDR3 is TGTGCCAGCAGTTTACCCGGACAGACTGAGCAGTTCTTC. It translates to CASSLPGQTEQFF.

The chain is built from TRBV11-2 and TRBJ1-1, with D perhaps matching TRBD1 (5 bases). CDR3 length: 13 amino acids. V lost 5 bases and J 1 base, leaving 8 bases between the germline ends. In germline, CDR1 is SGHAT, CDR2 FQNNGV. The chain's CDR3 is CASSPTGNTEAFF. Here the CDR3 DNA reads TGTGCCAGCAGCCCCACAGGGAACACTGAAGCTTTCTTT.

This sequence joins TRBV27 and TRBJ2-7, with a possible D match to TRBD2 (6 bases). The CDR3 runs 16 residues. Germline CDR1 MNHEY, CDR2 SMNVEV (reference sequence). The V and J ends lost 4 bases and 0 bases respectively, with 16 bases between them. This chain's CDR3 is CASSSDSGAGSYEQYF. The DNA for the CDR3 is TGTGCCAGCAGTTCCGATAGCGGCGCGGGCTCCTACGAGCAGTACTTC.

V and J are TRBV7-9 and TRBJ2-7; perhaps TRBD2 as D (5 bases). V lost 7 bases and J lost 6, with 19 bases in between. The CDR3 extends over 14 amino acids. Germline assignment: CDR1 SEHNR and CDR2 FQNEAQ (reference sequence). The CDR3 here is CASISYGNGSEQYF. The CDR3 DNA reads as TGTGCCAGCATATCTTACGGGAATGGTTCCGAGCAGTACTTC.

This chain links TRBV6-1 with TRBJ2-3; 13 bases are shared with TRBD2. From germline, CDR1 is MNHNS and CDR2 SASEGT. This CDR3 has 16 amino acids. Unmatched junction bases numbered 7, after V lost 2 bases and J lost 8 bases. The CDR3 here is CASSERTSGSGGTQYF. The CDR3 DNA is TGTGCCAGCAGTGAACGGACTAGCGGGAGCGGGGGTACGCAGTATTTT.

This clone has just one count. The V and J genes are TRBV7-8 and TRBJ2-1; weak D call: TRBD2 (6 bases). The V and J ends lost 4 bases and 7 bases respectively, with 17 bases between them. CDR1 is SGHVS, CDR2 FQNEAQ, per germline. The CDR3 covers 15 residues. CDR3 residues: CASSSSRVAENEQFF. CDR3 bases: TGTGCCAGCAGCTCCTCAAGGGTAGCGGAAAATGAGCAGTTCTTC. Full variable domain (rest looked up from reference TRBV7-8 and TRBJ2-1): GAGVSQSPRYKVAKRGQDVALRCDPISGHVSLFWYQQALGQGPEFLTYFQNEAQLDKSGLPSDRFFAERPEGSVSTLKIQRTQQEDSAVYLCASSSSRVAENEQFFGPGTRLTVL.

This clone was detected a few times. The CDR3 sequence is CASSAGQGAKNEQFF. CDR3 sequence (DNA): TGTGCCAGCAGCGCAGGACAGGGGGCTAAGAATGAGCAGTTCTTC. The chain links TRBV7-3 to TRBJ2-1; 11 nucleotides line up with TRBD1. Germline lookup yields CDR1 SGHTA and CDR2 FQGTGA. CDR3 length equals 15 residues. The V and J ends lost 5 bases and 7 bases, in that order; junction bases with no gene match: 7.

The rearrangement uses TRBV28 and TRBJ1-2; 7 nucleotides agree with TRBD1. The CDR3 is 13 residues long. The ends lost 7 bases at V and 2 bases at J; junction bases unmatched: 4. Germline V CDR1 and CDR2: MDHEN, SYDVKM. The CDR3 DNA reads TGTGCCAGCACTCTGGACAGGAACTATGGCTACACCTTC. Amino acids: CASTLDRNYGYTF.

The chain couples TRBV7-2 to TRBJ2-1; 7 bases agree with TRBD1. Germline V gene sequence: CDR1 SGHTA, CDR2 FQGNSA. The V segment lost 5 bases and the J segment 9 bases; nucleotides outside the gene matches: 13. This CDR3 is built from 15 residues. The CDR3 here is CASSQDAQGGGEQFF. The CDR3 bases are TGTGCCAGCAGCCAAGATGCACAAGGGGGCGGTGAGCAGTTCTTC.

The chain uses TRBV28 and TRBJ2-6; the D is unclear. This CDR3 is 15 amino acids long. V lost 5 bases and J 1 base, leaving 9 bases between the germline ends. Germline V CDR1 and CDR2: MDHEN, SYDVKM. The CDR3 spells CASSPYASGANVLTF. CDR3 nucleotides: TGTGCCAGCAGTCCCTACGCGTCTGGGGCCAACGTCCTGACTTTC.

This clone was seen a few times. The genes are TRBV7-6 and TRBJ2-7; 11 positions agree with TRBD1. Germline CDR1 reads SGHVS; CDR2 reads FNYEAQ. V lost 4 bases and J lost 5; bases outside the gene matches: 7. The CDR3 is 15 amino acids. The CDR3 coding sequence is TGTGCCAGCAGCTCCCGGACAGGGGGCTACAACGAGCAGTACTTC. Amino acids: CASSSRTGGYNEQYF.

This chain links TRBV15 with TRBJ2-7; 8 bases are a match to TRBD2. Unmatched junction bases numbered 3, after V lost 1 base and J lost 4 bases. Germline V lookup: CDR1 LNHNV, CDR2 YYDKDF (reference sequence). This CDR3 has 14 residues. As DNA, the CDR3 is TGTGCCACCAGCAGAGGAGCGGGAGTTTACGAGCAGTACTTC. This encodes CATSRGAGVYEQYF.

The table lists this clone with a count of one. CDR3 sequence reads: CASSNYGQPSYTGELFF. DNA of the CDR3: TGTGCCAGCAGCAACTACGGACAGCCCTCGTACACCGGGGAGCTGTTTTTT. The chain carries TRBV11-2 and TRBJ2-2; perhaps TRBD1 as D (6 bases). Between the trimmed V and J ends, which lost 5 bases and 3 bases, there was a span of 19 bases. The CDR3 sequence is 17 residues long. The germline V gene has CDR1 SGHAT and CDR2 FQNNGV.

The chain combines TRBV6-1 with TRBJ1-4; TRBD1 agrees at 8 bases. The CDR3 runs to 14 residues. Germline values: CDR1 MNHNS, CDR2 SASEGT. V lost 5 bases and J lost 8; bases outside the gene matches: 7. CDR3 residues: CASSTGQGREKLFF. CDR3 in DNA: TGTGCCAGCAGTACTGGACAGGGCCGGGAAAAACTGTTTTTT.

This clone was observed at least ten times. One end of the junction varies from germline; a read error may be responsible. The chain is built from TRBV28 and TRBJ2-7; D may be TRBD2 (7 bases). The CDR3 extends over 15 amino acids. Looked up from germline, CDR1 is MDHEN and CDR2 is SYDVKM. CDR3 sequence: CASASLVRGEGPGTF. The CDR3 region has the DNA TGTGCCAGCGCCAGTCTGGTTAGGGGGGAGGGCCCAGGGACCTTC. The full variable domain, its missing parts supplied by reference TRBV28 and TRBJ2-7, is DVKVTQSSRYLVKRTGEKVFLECVQDMDHENMFWYRQDPGLGLRLIYFSYDVKMKEKGDIPEGYSVSREKKERFSLILESASTNQTSMYLCASASLVRGEGPGTFGPGTRLTVT.

Remarks on this clone: One end of the junction is discordant with germline, which a read error may explain. V usage is TRBV10-3 and J usage is TRBJ2-1, with 8 bases matching TRBD1. There are 15 residues in the CDR3. CDR1 is ENHRY and CDR2 is SYGVKD in the germline V gene. The CDR3 protein is CASSYRGVSYNEQFF. The CDR3 coding sequence is TGTGCCAGCAGTTACAGGGGGGTCTCCTACAATGAGCAGTTCTTC.

This clone was seen a handful of times. J is TRBJ1-5 and V is TRBV5-1, with 7 bases identical to TRBD1. The V segment lost 6 bases and the J segment 7 bases; nucleotides outside the gene matches: 10. Looked up from germline, CDR1 is SGHRS and CDR2 is YFSETQ. This CDR3 has 14 residues. DNA for the CDR3: TGCGCCAGCACCTTAGACAGGGAGGAGCAGCCCCAGCATTTT. The encoded protein is CASTLDREEQPQHF. Full variable domain (remainder filled in from reference TRBV5-1 and TRBJ1-5): KAGVTQTPRYLIKTRGQQVTLSCSPISGHRSVSWYQQTPGQGLQFLFEYFSETQRNKGNFPGRFSGRQFSNSRSEMNVSTLELGDSALYLCASTLDREEQPQHFGDGTRLSIL.

This clone was recorded a few times. The rearrangement links TRBV28 to TRBJ1-5; 10 bases are a match to TRBD1. The trim removed 7 bases at V and 4 bases at J, leaving 7 bases unmatched. Germline values: CDR1 MDHEN, CDR2 SYDVKM. The CDR3 sequence is 15 residues long. CDR3 DNA: TGTGCCAGCATCTCGGGGACAGGGGCTAATCAGCCCCAGCATTTT. Translation: CASISGTGANQPQHF. Full variable domain (remainder filled in from reference TRBV28 and TRBJ1-5): DVKVTQSSRYLVKRTGEKVFLECVQDMDHENMFWYRQDPGLGLRLIYFSYDVKMKEKGDIPEGYSVSREKKERFSLILESASTNQTSMYLCASISGTGANQPQHFGDGTRLSIL.

This clone was recorded a few times. This chain connects TRBV6-5 to TRBJ2-7; 10 nucleotides line up with TRBD1. Germline CDR1 and CDR2: MNHEY and SVGAGI. V was pared by 5 bases and J by 0 bases, with 4 bases of the junction left unmatched. CDR3 size: 15 residues. The CDR3 reads CASSRTGGSSYEQYF. DNA of the CDR3: TGTGCCAGCAGTCGGACAGGGGGGAGCTCCTACGAGCAGTACTTC.

The table lists this clone with a few counts. The gene calls are TRBV2 and TRBJ2-7, with 10 nucleotides matching TRBD1. CDR1 is SNHLY, CDR2 FYNNEI, per germline. V lost 5 bases and J lost 6; bases outside the gene matches: 1. This CDR3 is 12 amino acids long. CDR3 in DNA: TGTGCCAGCAGTTGGGACAGGGGCGAGCAGTACTTC. It codes for CASSWDRGEQYF. The variable domain in full, completed from reference TRBV2 and TRBJ2-7, reads EPEVTQTPSHQVTQMGQEVILRCVPISNHLYFYWYRQILGQKVEFLVSFYNNEISEKSEIFDDQFSVERPDGSNFTLKIRSTKLEDSAMYFCASSWDRGEQYFGPGTRLTVT.

V is TRBV6-5 and J is TRBJ1-6, with D unresolved. This CDR3 is built from 13 residues. Trimming left V 0 bases short and J 17 bases short, with 14 bases between. Germline-derived CDR1 and CDR2 are MNHEY and SVGAGI. The CDR3 DNA is TGTGCCAGCAGTTACTCGGGAGGCCTTCCTGTCCACTTT. Translating it yields CASSYSGGLPVHF.

This clone was seen a handful of times. This chain links TRBV5-1 with TRBJ2-5, with 8 bases identical to TRBD2. J lost 1 base, V lost 0 bases, and 5 bases had no gene match. Germline CDR1 SGHRS, CDR2 YFSETQ. The CDR3 extends over 16 amino acids. The CDR3 loop is CASSLGPGGGQETQYF. CDR3 nucleotide sequence: TGCGCCAGCAGCTTGGGACCGGGGGGGGGCCAAGAGACCCAGTACTTC.

The chain has TRBV5-1 and TRBJ2-1, with TRBD2 identical over 8 bases. With 6 bases clipped from V and 8 bases from J, the junction kept 10 bases outside the gene matches. The CDR3 is 14 amino acids. From germline, CDR1 is SGHRS and CDR2 YFSETQ. Written as DNA, the CDR3 is TGCGCCAGCAACCCCGGGACTAGTCAGGATGAGCAGTTCTTC. Amino acid sequence: CASNPGTSQDEQFF.

The chain uses TRBV19 and TRBJ1-1, with 11 bases identical to TRBD1. Germline V gene data show CDR1 as LNHDA and CDR2 as SQIVND (reference sequence). The CDR3 extends over 18 amino acids. Unmatched junction bases numbered 15, after V lost 8 bases and J lost 1 base. The CDR3 reads CASRDRGSGSRTNTEAFF. For the CDR3, the DNA is TGTGCCAGTCGGGACAGGGGGTCCGGGTCGCGCACGAACACTGAAGCTTTCTTT.